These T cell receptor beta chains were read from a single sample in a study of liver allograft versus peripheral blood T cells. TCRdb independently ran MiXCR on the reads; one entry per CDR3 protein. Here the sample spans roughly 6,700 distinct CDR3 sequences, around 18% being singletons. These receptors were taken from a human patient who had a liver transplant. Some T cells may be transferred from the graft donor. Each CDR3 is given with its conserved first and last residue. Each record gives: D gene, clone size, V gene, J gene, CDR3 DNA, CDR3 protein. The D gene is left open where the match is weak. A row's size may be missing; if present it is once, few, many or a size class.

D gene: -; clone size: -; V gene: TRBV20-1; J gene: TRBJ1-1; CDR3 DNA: TGCAGTGCTTATGGAAAGATGATGAACACTGAAGCTTTCTTT; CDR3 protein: CSAYGKMMNTEAFF
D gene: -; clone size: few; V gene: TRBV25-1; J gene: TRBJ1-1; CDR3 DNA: TGTGCCAGCAGGCCCCGGACGGTAATGAACACTGAAGCTTTCTTT; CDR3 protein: CASRPRTVMNTEAFF
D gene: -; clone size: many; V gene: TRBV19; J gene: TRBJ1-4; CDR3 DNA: TGTGCCAGTAGGCGAAAGGGAAGTGAAAAACTGTTTTTT; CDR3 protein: CASRRKGSEKLFF
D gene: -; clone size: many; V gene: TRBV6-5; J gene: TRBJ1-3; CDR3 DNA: TGTGCCACCCAGGGATCGGCGGGAAACACCATATATTTT; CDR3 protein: CATQGSAGNTIYF
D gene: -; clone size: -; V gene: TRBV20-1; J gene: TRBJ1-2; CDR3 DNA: TGCAGTGCCCCAATCCAGGGGATCTCCTATGGCTACACCTTC; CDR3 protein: CSAPIQGISYGYTF
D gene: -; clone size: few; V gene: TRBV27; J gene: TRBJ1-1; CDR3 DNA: TGTGCCAGTGGGACGGCTCCGATGAACACTGAAGCTTTCTTT; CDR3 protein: CASGTAPMNTEAFF
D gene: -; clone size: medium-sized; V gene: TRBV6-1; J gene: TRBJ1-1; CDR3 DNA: TGTGCCAGCAGTGAAGTAGCGGGCACCTACACTGAAGCTTTCTTT; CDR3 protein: CASSEVAGTYTEAFF
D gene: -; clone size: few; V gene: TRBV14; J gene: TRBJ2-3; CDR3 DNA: TGTGCCAGCAGCTACGACAGGTCAGATACGCAGTATTTT; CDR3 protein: CASSYDRSDTQYF
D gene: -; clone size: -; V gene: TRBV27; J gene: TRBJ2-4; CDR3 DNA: TGTGCCAGCACCGGGGGTCCCAAAAACATTCAGTACTTC; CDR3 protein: CASTGGPKNIQYF
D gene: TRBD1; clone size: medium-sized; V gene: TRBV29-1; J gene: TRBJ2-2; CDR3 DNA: TGCAGCGTCGGACAGGGCGGGAACACCGGGGAGCTGTTTTTT; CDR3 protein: CSVGQGGNTGELFF
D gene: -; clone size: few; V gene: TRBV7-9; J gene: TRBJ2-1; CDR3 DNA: TGTGCCAGCAGCTTAGGGTCCAATGAGCAGTTCTTC; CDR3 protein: CASSLGSNEQFF
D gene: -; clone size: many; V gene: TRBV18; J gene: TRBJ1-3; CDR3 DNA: TGTGCCAGCTCACCTCCCCGCGGGGTCTCCGGAAACACCATATATTTT; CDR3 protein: CASSPPRGVSGNTIYF
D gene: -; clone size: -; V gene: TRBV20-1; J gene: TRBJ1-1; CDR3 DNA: TGCAGTGCCCCCGGGCGGGACACTGAAGCTTTCTTT; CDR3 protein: CSAPGRDTEAFF
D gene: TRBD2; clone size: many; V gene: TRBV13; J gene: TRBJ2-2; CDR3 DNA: TGTGCCAGCAGCTTAGGCGGGACTAGCGGAAACACCGGGGAGCTGTTTTTT; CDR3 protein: CASSLGGTSGNTGELFF
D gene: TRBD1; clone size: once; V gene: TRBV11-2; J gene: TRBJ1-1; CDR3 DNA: TGTGCCAGCAGCTTAGACCGAAGACAGGGCCTGAACACTGAAGCTTTCTTT; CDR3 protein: CASSLDRRQGLNTEAFF